These 2 T cell receptor beta chains were sequenced from one sample in a study of post-analysis software for immune sequencing data. The TCR beta cDNA libraries carried unique molecular identifiers. TCRdb reprocessed the PCR reads with MiXCR, giving one entry per CDR3 protein. The sample records roughly 700,000 distinct CDR3 sequences, 25% to 30% being singletons. Whole-study results and caveats: The five TRBV segments detected at higher frequency in patients than in controls included TRBV5-6, TRBV5-1 and TRBV20-1.

These TCRs are of unknown antigen specificity. Sequencing input: blood. These receptors all come from a girl between 10 and 17 years old with multiple sclerosis.

The V gene is TRBV24-1, the J gene TRBJ2-5, with TRBD1 matching 7 bases. This CDR3 contains 13 residues. Germline V gene lookup returns CDR1 KGHDR and CDR2 SFDVKD. With V trimmed by 6 bases and J by 4 bases, 4 bases remained unmatched. As DNA, the CDR3 is TGTGCCACCAGTCGACAGGGAACAGAGACCCAGTACTTC. This codes for CATSRQGTETQYF.

In its sample, this clonotype was seen a few times. The chain links TRBV13 to TRBJ1-1; unclear D gene. CDR3 length equals 16 residues. Deletions cut 5 bases from V and 4 bases from J, with 20 bases between. CDR1 and CDR2 (germline): PRHDT, FYEKMQ (reference sequence). DNA for the CDR3: TGTGCCAGCAGCAGAAAGCAGGCCCCCACTGGCACTGAAGCTTTCTTT. This codes for CASSRKQAPTGTEAFF.